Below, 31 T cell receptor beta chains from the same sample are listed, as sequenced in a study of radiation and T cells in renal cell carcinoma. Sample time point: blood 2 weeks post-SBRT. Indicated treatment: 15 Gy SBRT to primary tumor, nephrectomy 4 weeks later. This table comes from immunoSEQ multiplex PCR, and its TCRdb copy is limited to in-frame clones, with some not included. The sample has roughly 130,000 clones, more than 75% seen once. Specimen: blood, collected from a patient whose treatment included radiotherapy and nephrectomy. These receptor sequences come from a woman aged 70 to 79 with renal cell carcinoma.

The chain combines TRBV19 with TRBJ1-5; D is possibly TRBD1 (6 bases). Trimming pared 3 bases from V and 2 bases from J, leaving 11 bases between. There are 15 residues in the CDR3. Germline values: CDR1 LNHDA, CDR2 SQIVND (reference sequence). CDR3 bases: TGTGCCAGTAGTATCAGGGGCCTGGGCAATCAGCCCCAGCATTTT. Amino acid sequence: CASSIRGLGNQPQHF. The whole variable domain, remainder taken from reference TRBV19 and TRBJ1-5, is DGGITQSPKYLFRKEGQNVTLSCEQNLNHDAMYWYRQDPGQGLRLIYYSQIVNDFQKGDIAEGYSVSREKKESFPLTVTSAQKNPTAFYLCASSIRGLGNQPQHFGDGTRLSIL.

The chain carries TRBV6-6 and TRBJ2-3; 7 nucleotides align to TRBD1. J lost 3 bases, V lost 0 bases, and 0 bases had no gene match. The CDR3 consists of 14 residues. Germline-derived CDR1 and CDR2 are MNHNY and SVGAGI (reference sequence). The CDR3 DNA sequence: TGTGCCAGCAGTTACTCACAGGGGACAGATACGCAGTATTTT. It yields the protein CASSYSQGTDTQYF.

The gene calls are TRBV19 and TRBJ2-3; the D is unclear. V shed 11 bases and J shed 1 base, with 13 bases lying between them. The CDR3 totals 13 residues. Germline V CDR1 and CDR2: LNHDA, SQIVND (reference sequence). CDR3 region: CASQRWRTDTQYF. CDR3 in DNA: TGTGCCTCCCAACGGTGGCGCACAGATACGCAGTATTTT.

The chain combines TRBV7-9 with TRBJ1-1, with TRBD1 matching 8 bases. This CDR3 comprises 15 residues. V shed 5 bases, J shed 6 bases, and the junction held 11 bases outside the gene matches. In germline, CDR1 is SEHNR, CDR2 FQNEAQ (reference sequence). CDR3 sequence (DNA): TGTGCCAGCAGCGTCACAGCAGGGGGCTGGTCTGAAGCTTTCTTT. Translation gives CASSVTAGGWSEAFF.

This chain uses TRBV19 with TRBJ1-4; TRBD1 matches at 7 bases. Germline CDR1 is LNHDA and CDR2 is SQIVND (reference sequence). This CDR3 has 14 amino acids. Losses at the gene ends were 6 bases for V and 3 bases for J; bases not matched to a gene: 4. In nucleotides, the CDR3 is TGTGCCAGTAGCAAGACAGGGCCTAATGAAAAACTGTTTTTT. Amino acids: CASSKTGPNEKLFF. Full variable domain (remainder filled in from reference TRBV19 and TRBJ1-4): DGGITQSPKYLFRKEGQNVTLSCEQNLNHDAMYWYRQDPGQGLRLIYYSQIVNDFQKGDIAEGYSVSREKKESFPLTVTSAQKNPTAFYLCASSKTGPNEKLFFGSGTQLSVL.

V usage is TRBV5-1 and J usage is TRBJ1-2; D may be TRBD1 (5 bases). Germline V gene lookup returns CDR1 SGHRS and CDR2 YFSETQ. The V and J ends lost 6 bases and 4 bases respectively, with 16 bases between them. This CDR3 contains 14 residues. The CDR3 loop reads CASTPGRATYGYTF. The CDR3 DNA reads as TGCGCCAGCACGCCGGGACGAGCCACCTATGGCTACACCTTC. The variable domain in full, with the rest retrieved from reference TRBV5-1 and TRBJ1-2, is KAGVTQTPRYLIKTRGQQVTLSCSPISGHRSVSWYQQTPGQGLQFLFEYFSETQRNKGNFPGRFSGRQFSNSRSEMNVSTLELGDSALYLCASTPGRATYGYTFGSGTRLTVV.

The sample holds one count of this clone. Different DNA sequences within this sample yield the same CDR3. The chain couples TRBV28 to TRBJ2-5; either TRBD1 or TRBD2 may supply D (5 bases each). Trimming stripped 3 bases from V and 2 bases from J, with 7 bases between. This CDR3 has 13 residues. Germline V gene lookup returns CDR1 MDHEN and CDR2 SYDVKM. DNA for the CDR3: TGTGCCAGCAGTTTTGGGGGACAAGAGACCCAGTACTTC. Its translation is CASSFGGQETQYF.

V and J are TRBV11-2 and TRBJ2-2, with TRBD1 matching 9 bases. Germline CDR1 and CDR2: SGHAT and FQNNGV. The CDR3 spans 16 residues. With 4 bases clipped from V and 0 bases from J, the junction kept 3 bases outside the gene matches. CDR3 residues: CASSYYRGPNTGELFF. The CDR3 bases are TGTGCCAGCAGCTACTACAGGGGGCCGAACACCGGGGAGCTGTTTTTT. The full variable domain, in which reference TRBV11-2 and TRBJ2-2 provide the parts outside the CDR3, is EAGVAQSPRYKIIEKRQSVAFWCNPISGHATLYWYQQILGQGPKLLIQFQNNGVVDDSQLPKDRFSAERLKGVDSTLKIQPAKLEDSAVYLCASSYYRGPNTGELFFGEGSRLTVL.

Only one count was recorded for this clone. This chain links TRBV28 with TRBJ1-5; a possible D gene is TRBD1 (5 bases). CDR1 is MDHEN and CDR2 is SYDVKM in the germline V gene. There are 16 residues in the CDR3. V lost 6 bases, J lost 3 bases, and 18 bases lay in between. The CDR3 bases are TGTGCCAGCAGGGTCTTACATCAGGGAGACAATCAGCCCCAGCATTTT. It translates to CASRVLHQGDNQPQHF.

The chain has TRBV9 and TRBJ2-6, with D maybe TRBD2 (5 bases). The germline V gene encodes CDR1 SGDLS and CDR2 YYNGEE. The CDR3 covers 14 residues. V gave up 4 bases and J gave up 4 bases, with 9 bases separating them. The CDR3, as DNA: TGTGCCAGCAGCCTCGGGGTCGGGGCCAACGTCCTGACTTTC. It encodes CASSLGVGANVLTF. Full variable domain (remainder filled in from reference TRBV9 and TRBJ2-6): DSGVTQTPKHLITATGQRVTLRCSPRSGDLSVYWYQQSLDQGLQFLIQYYNGEERAKGNILERFSAQQFPDLHSELNLSSLELGDSALYFCASSLGVGANVLTFGAGSRLTVL.

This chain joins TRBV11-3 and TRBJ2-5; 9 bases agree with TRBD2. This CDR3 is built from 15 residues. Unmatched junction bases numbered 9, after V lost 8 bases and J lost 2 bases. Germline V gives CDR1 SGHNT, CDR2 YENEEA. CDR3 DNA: TGTGCCAGCGGATCTAGCGGGGCGACTCAAGAGACCCAGTACTTC. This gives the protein CASGSSGATQETQYF.

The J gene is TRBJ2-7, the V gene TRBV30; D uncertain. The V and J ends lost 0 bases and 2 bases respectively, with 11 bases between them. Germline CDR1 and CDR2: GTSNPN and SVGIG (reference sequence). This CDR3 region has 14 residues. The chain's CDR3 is CAWSVRAVAYEQYF. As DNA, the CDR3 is TGTGCCTGGAGTGTACGGGCGGTGGCCTACGAGCAGTACTTC.

CDR3 sequence reads: CASSQPGAPYGYTF. The CDR3 DNA reads as TGTGCCAGCAGTCAACCCGGGGCGCCTTATGGCTACACCTTC. V gene TRBV27 combines with J gene TRBJ1-2, with D possibly TRBD1 on 5 matching bases. Trimming cost V 5 bases and J 5 bases, with 15 bases left between them. The CDR3 totals 14 residues. CDR1 MNHEY and CDR2 SMNVEV come from the germline V gene (reference sequence).

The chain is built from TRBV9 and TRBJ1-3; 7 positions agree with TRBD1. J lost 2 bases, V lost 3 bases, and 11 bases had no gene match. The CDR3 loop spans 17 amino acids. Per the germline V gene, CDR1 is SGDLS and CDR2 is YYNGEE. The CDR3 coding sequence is TGTGCCAGCAGCGCCCTCGTGGGAGGGGGCACTGGAAACACCATATATTTT. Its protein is CASSALVGGGTGNTIYF.

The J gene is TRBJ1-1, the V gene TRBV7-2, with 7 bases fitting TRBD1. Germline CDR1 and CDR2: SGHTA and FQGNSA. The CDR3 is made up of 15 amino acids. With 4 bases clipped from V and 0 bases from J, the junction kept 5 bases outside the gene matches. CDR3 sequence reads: CASSSSGTVNTEAFF. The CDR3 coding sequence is TGTGCCAGCAGCTCGTCCGGGACAGTGAACACTGAAGCTTTCTTT.

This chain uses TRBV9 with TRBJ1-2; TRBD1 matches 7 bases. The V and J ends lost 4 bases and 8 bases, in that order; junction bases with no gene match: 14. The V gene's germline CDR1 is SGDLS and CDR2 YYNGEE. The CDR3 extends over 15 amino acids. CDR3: CASSLQGGSSKGYTF. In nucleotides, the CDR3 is TGTGCCAGCAGCCTTCAGGGGGGAAGTTCGAAAGGCTACACCTTC.

The CDR3 region has the DNA TGTGCCAGCAGCAACCGGGGGGTTCGAACCGGGGAGCTGTTTTTT. Protein sequence: CASSNRGVRTGELFF. The chain links TRBV14 to TRBJ2-2, with TRBD2 identical over 7 bases. There are 15 residues in the CDR3. Germline CDR1 reads SGHDN; CDR2 reads FVKESK. V lost 5 bases and J lost 5; bases outside the gene matches: 8.

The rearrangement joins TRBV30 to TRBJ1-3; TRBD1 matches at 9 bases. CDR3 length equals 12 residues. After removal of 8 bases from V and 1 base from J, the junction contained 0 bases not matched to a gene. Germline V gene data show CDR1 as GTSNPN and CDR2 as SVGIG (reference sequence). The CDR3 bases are TGTGCCGGGACAGGGTCTGGAAACACCATATATTTT. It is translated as CAGTGSGNTIYF.

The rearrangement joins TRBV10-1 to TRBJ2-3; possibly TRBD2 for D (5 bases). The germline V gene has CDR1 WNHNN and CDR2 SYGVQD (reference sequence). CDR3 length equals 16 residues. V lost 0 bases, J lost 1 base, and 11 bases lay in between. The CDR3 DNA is TGCGCCAGCAGTGAGTCAGTGGCCGGGGGCACAGATACGCAGTATTTT. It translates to CASSESVAGGTDTQYF.

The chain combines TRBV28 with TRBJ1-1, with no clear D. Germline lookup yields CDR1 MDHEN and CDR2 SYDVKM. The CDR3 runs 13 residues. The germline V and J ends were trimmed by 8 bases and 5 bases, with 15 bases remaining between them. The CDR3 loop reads CASHLAGGTEAFF. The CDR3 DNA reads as TGTGCCAGCCATTTGGCAGGAGGGACTGAAGCTTTCTTT.

CDR3 bases: TGTGCCACCAGCAAGAGCGCGGGGAGGGGAACCAAAAACATTCAGTACTTC. Translated: CATSKSAGRGTKNIQYF. The chain employs TRBV15 and TRBJ2-4, with 7 bases fitting TRBD2. The V and J ends lost 4 bases and 2 bases, in that order; junction bases with no gene match: 11. The CDR3 is made up of 17 amino acids. Germline lookup yields CDR1 LNHNV and CDR2 YYDKDF (reference sequence).

The DNA for the CDR3 is TGTGCCAGCAGTCACAATACAGCGGGCGGCCAAGAGACCCAGTACTTC. It codes for CASSHNTAGGQETQYF. The V and J genes are TRBV2 and TRBJ2-5; D might be TRBD2 (6 bases). From germline, CDR1 is SNHLY and CDR2 FYNNEI. The CDR3 has 16 residues. Trimming removed 5 bases at V and 1 base at J, with 17 bases between.

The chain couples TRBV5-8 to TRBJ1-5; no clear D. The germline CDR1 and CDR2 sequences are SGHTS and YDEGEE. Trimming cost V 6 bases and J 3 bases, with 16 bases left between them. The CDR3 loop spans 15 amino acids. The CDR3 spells CASTSVANPNQPQHF. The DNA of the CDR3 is TGTGCCAGCACCTCTGTGGCGAATCCCAATCAGCCCCAGCATTTT.

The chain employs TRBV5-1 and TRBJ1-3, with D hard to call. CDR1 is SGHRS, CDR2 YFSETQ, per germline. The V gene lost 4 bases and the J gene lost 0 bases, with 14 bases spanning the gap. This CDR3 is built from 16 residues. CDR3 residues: CASSPRGPVSGNTIYF. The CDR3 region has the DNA TGCGCCAGCAGCCCCCGCGGACCTGTCTCTGGAAACACCATATATTTT. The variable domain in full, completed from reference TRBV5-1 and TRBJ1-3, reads KAGVTQTPRYLIKTRGQQVTLSCSPISGHRSVSWYQQTPGQGLQFLFEYFSETQRNKGNFPGRFSGRQFSNSRSEMNVSTLELGDSALYLCASSPRGPVSGNTIYFGEGSWLTVV.

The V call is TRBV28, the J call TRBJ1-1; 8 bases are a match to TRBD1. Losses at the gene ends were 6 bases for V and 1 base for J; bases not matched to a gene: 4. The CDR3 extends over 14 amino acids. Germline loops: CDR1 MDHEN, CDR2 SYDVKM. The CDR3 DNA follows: TGTGCCAGCAGATCCGGGACAGGGAACACTGAAGCTTTCTTT. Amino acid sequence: CASRSGTGNTEAFF.

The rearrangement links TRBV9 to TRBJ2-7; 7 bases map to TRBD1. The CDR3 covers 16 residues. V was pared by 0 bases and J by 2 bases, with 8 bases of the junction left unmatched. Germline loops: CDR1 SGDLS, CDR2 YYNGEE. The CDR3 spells CASSVGAGTEAYEQYF. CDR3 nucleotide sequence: TGTGCCAGCAGCGTAGGAGCCGGGACAGAGGCCTACGAGCAGTACTTC.

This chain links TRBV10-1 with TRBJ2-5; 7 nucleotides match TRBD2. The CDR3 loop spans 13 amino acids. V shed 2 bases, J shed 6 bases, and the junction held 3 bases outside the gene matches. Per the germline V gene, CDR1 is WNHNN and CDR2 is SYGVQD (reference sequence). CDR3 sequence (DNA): TGCGCCAGCAGTGAGCTAGCGGCGAAGACCCAGTACTTC. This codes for CASSELAAKTQYF.

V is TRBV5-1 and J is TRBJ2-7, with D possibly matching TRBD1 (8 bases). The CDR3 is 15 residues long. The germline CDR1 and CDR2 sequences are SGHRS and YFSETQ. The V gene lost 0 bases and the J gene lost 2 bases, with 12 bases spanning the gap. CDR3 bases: TGCGCCAGCAGCTTGGAGCGGGGACAGGCCTACGAGCAGTACTTC. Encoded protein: CASSLERGQAYEQYF.

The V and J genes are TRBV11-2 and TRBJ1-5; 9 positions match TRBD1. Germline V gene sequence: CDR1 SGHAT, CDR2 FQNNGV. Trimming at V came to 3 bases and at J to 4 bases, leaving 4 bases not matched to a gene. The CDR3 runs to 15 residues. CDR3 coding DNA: TGTGCCAGCAGCTTCGGGACAGGGTATAATCAGCCCCAGCATTTT. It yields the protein CASSFGTGYNQPQHF.

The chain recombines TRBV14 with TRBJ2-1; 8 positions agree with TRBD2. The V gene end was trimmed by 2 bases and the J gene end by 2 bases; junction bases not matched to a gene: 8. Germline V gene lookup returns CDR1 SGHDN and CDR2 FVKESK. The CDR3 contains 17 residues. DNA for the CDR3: TGTGCCAGCAGCCAATGGGGGACTAGTAGGCCCTACAATGAGCAGTTCTTC. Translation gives CASSQWGTSRPYNEQFF.

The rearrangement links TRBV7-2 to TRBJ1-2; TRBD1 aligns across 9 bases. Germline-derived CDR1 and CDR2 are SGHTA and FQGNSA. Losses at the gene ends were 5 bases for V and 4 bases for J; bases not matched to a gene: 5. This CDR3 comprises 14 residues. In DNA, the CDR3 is TGTGCCAGCAGCGGGACAGGGCCCGGCTATGGCTACACCTTC. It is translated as CASSGTGPGYGYTF.